The 30 T cell receptor beta chains below come from one sample, sequenced in a study of OX40 agonist ivuxolimab in advanced cancers. Repertoires were generated with immunoSEQ multiplex PCR, while TCRdb's copy carries only in-frame clones and drops some. The data show more than 50,000 clones, about 88% seen once. The material was CD4+ or CD8+ T cells sorted from blood, obtained in a trial of the OX40 agonist ivuxolimab. Every receptor here comes from an adult with an advanced solid tumor such as melanoma, head and neck, liver or kidney cancer.

The V and J genes are TRBV7-9 and TRBJ1-1; D is ambiguous. V was clipped by 6 bases and J by 1 base, with 9 bases between them. From germline, CDR1 is SEHNR and CDR2 FQNEAQ (reference sequence). The CDR3 totals 13 residues. CDR3 sequence: CASRGSGNTEAFF. CDR3 bases: TGTGCCAGCAGGGGATCAGGGAACACTGAAGCTTTCTTT.

J is TRBJ1-3 and V is TRBV6-1; possible D gene TRBD1, 5 bases. The CDR3 covers 17 residues. V lost 0 bases and J lost 1, with 13 bases in between. Germline V gene data show CDR1 as MNHNS and CDR2 as SASEGT. The DNA for the CDR3 is TGTGCCAGCAGTGAAGCGGCCAGGGCTTTTTCTGGAAACACCATATATTTT. Its protein is CASSEAARAFSGNTIYF.

The chain carries TRBV11-2 and TRBJ2-7; the D is unclear. Germline V gene lookup returns CDR1 SGHAT and CDR2 FQNNGV. Trimming took 5 bases from V and 7 from J, leaving 12 bases between them. The CDR3 spans 12 residues. The CDR3 is CASSTQTGEQYF. CDR3 sequence (DNA): TGTGCCAGCAGCACCCAGACTGGGGAGCAGTACTTC.

CDR3 bases: TGTGCCAGCAGTGAGGCAGTCACGGGGACCCAGTACTTC. Its protein is CASSEAVTGTQYF. The chain joins TRBV2 to TRBJ2-5; unclear D gene. CDR1 SNHLY and CDR2 FYNNEI come from the germline V gene. Trimming stripped 3 bases from V and 7 bases from J, with 12 bases between. This CDR3 comprises 13 residues.

The V and J genes are TRBV28 and TRBJ1-5, with D uncertain. There are 15 residues in the CDR3. The germline V gene has CDR1 MDHEN and CDR2 SYDVKM. V lost 3 bases to trimming and J lost 3 bases, with 12 bases between them. CDR3 sequence reads: CASSFVGSTNQPQHF. The CDR3 nucleotides are TGTGCCAGCAGTTTCGTAGGGTCTACCAATCAGCCCCAGCATTTT.

This rearrangement joins TRBV6-5 to TRBJ1-2; D remains ambiguous. The CDR3 length is 14 residues. The germline CDR1 and CDR2 sequences are MNHEY and SVGAGI. V lost 5 bases and J 6 bases, leaving 16 bases between the germline ends. The CDR3, as DNA: TGTGCCAGCAGTGAATGGGATCTGACTGATGGCTACACCTTC. Encoded protein: CASSEWDLTDGYTF.

This clone was observed a few times. The chain uses TRBV5-6 and TRBJ2-7; D ambiguous. V lost 2 bases and J lost 0, with 12 bases in between. This CDR3 has 15 amino acids. CDR1 is SGHDT, CDR2 YYEEEE, per germline. Here the CDR3 DNA reads TGTGCCAGCAGCTTATTTAACAGAGACTCCTACGAGCAGTACTTC. Its translation is CASSLFNRDSYEQYF. Variable domain in full (rest from reference TRBV5-6 and TRBJ2-7): DAGVTQSPTHLIKTRGQQVTLRCSPKSGHDTVSWYQQALGQGPQFIFQYYEEEERQRGNFPDRFSGHQFPNYSSELNVNALLLGDSALYLCASSLFNRDSYEQYFGPGTRLTVT.

The chain joins TRBV27 to TRBJ1-1, with TRBD1 matching 10 bases. With 5 bases clipped from V and 0 bases from J, the junction kept 6 bases outside the gene matches. In germline, CDR1 is MNHEY, CDR2 SMNVEV (reference sequence). This CDR3 region has 16 residues. As DNA, the CDR3 is TGTGCCAGCAGTCCAGGGACAGGGGTAATGAACACTGAAGCTTTCTTT. This codes for CASSPGTGVMNTEAFF.

This sequence joins TRBV4-2 and TRBJ2-5; D gene uncertain. CDR1 is LGHNA, CDR2 YNFKEQ, per germline. With 0 bases removed from V and 2 bases from J, the gap between germline ends came to 13 bases. This CDR3 has 16 amino acids. The CDR3: CASSQDRARAQETQYF. CDR3 DNA: TGTGCCAGCAGCCAAGACCGGGCTAGGGCTCAAGAGACCCAGTACTTC.

The chain carries TRBV5-6 and TRBJ2-3; 10 bases map to TRBD2. The CDR3 loop spans 16 amino acids. V lost 4 bases, J lost 2 bases, and 7 bases stayed unmatched. CDR1 and CDR2 from the germline V gene are SGHDT and YYEEEE. The CDR3 region is CASSLKLAGNTDTQYF. In DNA, the CDR3 is TGTGCCAGCAGCCTTAAACTAGCGGGAAACACAGATACGCAGTATTTT.

V is TRBV6-5 and J is TRBJ2-2, with D possibly TRBD2 on 6 matching bases. Germline CDR1 is MNHEY and CDR2 is SVGAGI. The CDR3 length is 16 residues. V gave up 3 bases and J gave up 0 bases, with 11 bases separating them. This chain's CDR3 is CASSYRGLPNTGELFF. The CDR3 nucleotides read TGTGCCAGCAGTTATAGGGGACTCCCGAACACCGGGGAGCTGTTTTTT.

The J gene is TRBJ1-1, the V gene TRBV29-1; D is perhaps TRBD1 (5 bases). The V end was cut by 7 bases, the J end by 1 base, with 16 bases between. The CDR3 covers 14 residues. Per germline, CDR1 SQVTM and CDR2 ANQGSEA. CDR3 nucleotides: TGCAGCGGAGGGGAAGGGGCGGGGAACACTGAAGCTTTCTTT. This encodes CSGGEGAGNTEAFF.

This clone was detected only a few times. The chain recombines TRBV6-1 with TRBJ1-2; no definite D call. Deletions cut 0 bases from V and 1 base from J, with 9 bases between. The CDR3 contains 15 residues. Germline V CDR1 and CDR2: MNHNS, SASEGT. CDR3 residues: CASSEAFIINYGYTF. The CDR3, as DNA: TGTGCCAGCAGTGAAGCTTTTATCATTAACTATGGCTACACCTTC.

The chain combines TRBV6-5 with TRBJ1-4; possible D gene TRBD1, 5 bases. The CDR3 is 14 amino acids. The V gene lost 5 bases and the J gene lost 8 bases, with 15 bases spanning the gap. Per the germline V gene, CDR1 is MNHEY and CDR2 is SVGAGI. The CDR3 DNA follows: TGTGCCAGCAGTGATCCCAGGCAGGGCGAAAAACTGTTTTTT. Translating gives CASSDPRQGEKLFF.

This chain connects TRBV27 to TRBJ2-7, with D perhaps TRBD1 (5 bases). This CDR3 has 14 residues. Deletions cut 3 bases from V and 4 bases from J, with 13 bases between. Germline-derived CDR1 and CDR2 are MNHEY and SMNVEV (reference sequence). The chain's CDR3 is CASSFGQGGYEQYF. CDR3 sequence (DNA): TGTGCCAGCAGTTTCGGCCAGGGTGGATACGAGCAGTACTTC.

The chain combines TRBV19 with TRBJ2-3; 8 bases fit TRBD2. The CDR3 is 13 amino acids. Germline V gives CDR1 LNHDA, CDR2 SQIVND (reference sequence). Unmatched junction bases numbered 3, after V lost 7 bases and J lost 3 bases. The CDR3 nucleotides are TGTGCCAGTAATCCTAGCGGGACAGATACGCAGTATTTT. This codes for CASNPSGTDTQYF.

This chain connects TRBV27 to TRBJ2-3; D remains unclear. The germline gives CDR1 MNHEY, CDR2 SMNVEV (reference sequence). Trimming removed 2 bases at V and 1 base at J, with 10 bases between. The CDR3 consists of 15 residues. CDR3 coding DNA: TGTGCCAGCAGTTTAACGGACCGCGGCACAGATACGCAGTATTTT. Its translation is CASSLTDRGTDTQYF.

CDR3 sequence (DNA): TGTGCCTGGAGTGTACGGTACGGTGGCAGGAATGAAAAACTGTTTTTT. Amino acid sequence: CAWSVRYGGRNEKLFF. The chain uses TRBV30 and TRBJ1-4; no reliable D call. Trimming stripped 0 bases from V and 5 bases from J, with 16 bases between. The CDR3 spans 16 residues. The germline gives CDR1 GTSNPN, CDR2 SVGIG (reference sequence).

This clone was detected once. The chain is built from TRBV6-5 and TRBJ1-5, with D hard to call. This CDR3 is 13 amino acids long. Between the trimmed V and J ends, which lost 7 bases and 4 bases, there was a span of 11 bases. Germline CDR1 reads MNHEY; CDR2 reads SVGAGI. CDR3: CASKIRENQPQHF. CDR3 nucleotide sequence: TGTGCCAGCAAAATACGAGAAAATCAGCCCCAGCATTTT.

This rearrangement joins TRBV5-1 to TRBJ1-4; 7 bases are a match to TRBD1. The CDR3 runs 18 residues. Germline V lookup: CDR1 SGHRS, CDR2 YFSETQ. V dropped 2 bases and J dropped 8; count of bases not matched to a gene: 18. CDR3 protein: CASSFQIVTGAIKEKLFF. CDR3 nucleotide sequence: TGCGCCAGCAGCTTCCAGATCGTCACAGGGGCGATTAAAGAAAAACTGTTTTTT.

The CDR3 nucleotides read TGTGCCAGCAGCGTGTCTGGGGGCGGAGGCGGGGAGCTGTTTTTT. Translated, it gives CASSVSGGGGGELFF. The chain combines TRBV5-6 with TRBJ2-2; D might be TRBD1 (6 bases). Per germline, CDR1 SGHDT and CDR2 YYEEEE. The CDR3 consists of 15 residues. V was shortened by 4 bases and J by 7 bases, with 17 bases between the two germline ends.

J is TRBJ1-5 and V is TRBV5-6, with TRBD1 matching over 9 bases. Germline CDR1 and CDR2: SGHDT and YYEEEE. Trimming removed 4 bases from V and 5 bases from J; junction bases left unmatched: 13. CDR3 size: 17 residues. The CDR3 region is CASSLSTRDRDYQPQHF. In DNA, the CDR3 is TGTGCCAGCAGCCTCTCGACCCGGGACAGGGATTATCAGCCCCAGCATTTT. Filled out from reference TRBV5-6 and TRBJ1-5, the complete variable domain reads DAGVTQSPTHLIKTRGQQVTLRCSPKSGHDTVSWYQQALGQGPQFIFQYYEEEERQRGNFPDRFSGHQFPNYSSELNVNALLLGDSALYLCASSLSTRDRDYQPQHFGDGTRLSIL.

This chain uses TRBV15 with TRBJ2-7, with D tentatively TRBD2 (6 bases). The CDR3 extends over 15 amino acids. Looked up from germline, CDR1 is LNHNV and CDR2 is YYDKDF (reference sequence). V was pared by 1 base and J by 6 bases, with 16 bases between. The CDR3 DNA is TGTGCCACCAGCAGAGCACGGGCGGGGCCCTCCGAGCAGTACTTC. Protein product: CATSRARAGPSEQYF.

This sequence joins TRBV2 and TRBJ1-4, with 8 bases lining up with TRBD1. The length of the CDR3 is 13 residues. Per the germline V gene, CDR1 is SNHLY and CDR2 is FYNNEI. Losses at the gene ends were 6 bases for V and 7 bases for J; bases not matched to a gene: 4. CDR3 region: CASRQQGVEKLFF. The DNA of the CDR3 is TGTGCCAGCAGACAACAGGGGGTTGAAAAACTGTTTTTT.

In this sample, this clone turned up a few times. CDR3 region: CASSLVADYEQYF. CDR3 in DNA: TGCGCCAGCAGCTTGGTAGCGGACTACGAGCAGTACTTC. The chain recombines TRBV5-1 with TRBJ2-7, with D possibly matching TRBD2 (6 bases). The V end lost 0 bases, the J end lost 3 bases, and 7 bases lay between the germline ends. CDR3 length: 13 amino acids. Per germline, CDR1 SGHRS and CDR2 YFSETQ.

The rearrangement joins TRBV7-8 to TRBJ2-5, with 7 bases aligning to TRBD1. From germline, CDR1 is SGHVS and CDR2 FQNEAQ. The CDR3 loop spans 15 amino acids. After removal of 6 bases from V and 2 bases from J, the junction contained 9 bases not matched to a gene. CDR3 DNA sequence: TGTGCCAGCAGTGGTCTTGGGACAGCTCAAGAGACCCAGTACTTC. Protein product: CASSGLGTAQETQYF.

The V call is TRBV5-1, the J call TRBJ2-5, with 11 bases aligning to TRBD2. Germline assignment: CDR1 SGHRS and CDR2 YFSETQ. Losses at the gene ends were 4 bases for V and 4 bases for J; bases not matched to a gene: 9. The CDR3 runs 16 residues. The CDR3 region has the DNA TGCGCCAGCAGCCCTACTAGCGGGAGTGGCGGAGAGACCCAGTACTTC. Its translation is CASSPTSGSGGETQYF.

The chain is built from TRBV2 and TRBJ2-3; 8 positions agree with TRBD1. Germline lookup yields CDR1 SNHLY and CDR2 FYNNEI. V gave up 2 bases and J gave up 2 bases; unmatched junction bases: 18. This CDR3 has 20 amino acids. The CDR3 loop reads CASSERGRGRPILNTDTQYF. Here the CDR3 DNA reads TGTGCCAGCAGTGAACGCGGCAGGGGGCGACCCATTCTAAACACAGATACGCAGTATTTT.

The V gene is TRBV7-3, the J gene TRBJ2-7; no clear D gene. This CDR3 contains 13 residues. CDR1 is SGHTA, CDR2 FQGTGA, per germline. V was trimmed by 5 bases and J by 6 bases, leaving 14 bases between them. DNA for the CDR3: TGTGCCAGCAGCCTAAACCCGACTGGCGAGCAGTACTTC. Amino acid sequence: CASSLNPTGEQYF. Supplemented by reference TRBV7-3 and TRBJ2-7, the full variable domain reads GAGVSQTPSNKVTEKGKYVELRCDPISGHTALYWYRQSLGQGPEFLIYFQGTGAADDSGLPNDRFFAVRPEGSVSTLKIQRTERGDSAVYLCASSLNPTGEQYFGPGTRLTVT.

This clone was seen only a few times. The rearrangement joins TRBV18 to TRBJ1-2, with 8 bases aligning to TRBD1. The V segment lost 5 bases and the J segment 4 bases; nucleotides outside the gene matches: 6. Germline values: CDR1 KGHSH, CDR2 LQKENI. The CDR3 covers 14 residues. The DNA of the CDR3 is TGTGCCAGCTCAGTCGGGACAGGCCTCTATGGCTACACCTTC. Translated: CASSVGTGLYGYTF.